The next 12 T cell receptor beta chains were all read from a single sample in a study of blood T cells in healthy people across ages. Alongside a J-beta primer mix, a sample-barcoded 5' primer served in a second PCR lasting roughly 6 to 11 cycles. TCRdb reanalysed the 5' RACE reads using MiXCR and keeps one entry per CDR3 protein. The sample lists 650,000 or so distinct CDR3 sequences, around 52% occurring once. Specimen: blood. The receptors shown here come from an elderly woman in good health.

This rearrangement joins TRBV10-3 to TRBJ1-2; 11 nucleotides align to TRBD1. CDR3 length: 16 residues. V lost 3 bases to trimming and J lost 2 bases; unmatched junction nucleotides: 5. From germline, CDR1 is ENHRY and CDR2 SYGVKD. CDR3 in amino acids: CAISDFGDRGNYGYTF. CDR3 nucleotide sequence: TGTGCCATCAGTGACTTCGGGGACAGGGGGAACTATGGCTACACCTTC.

This chain connects TRBV7-2 to TRBJ2-7; 10 bases are a match to TRBD1. Germline CDR1 is SGHTA and CDR2 is FQGNSA. This CDR3 region has 15 residues. After removal of 3 bases from V and 5 bases from J, the junction contained 7 bases not matched to a gene. CDR3 protein: CASSFSGTGVNEQYF. In DNA form, the CDR3 reads TGTGCCAGCAGCTTCTCCGGGACAGGGGTAAACGAGCAGTACTTC.

The chain links TRBV12-3 or TRBV12-4 to TRBJ2-2; 7 bases agree with TRBD2. The CDR3 consists of 17 residues. V was pared by 5 bases and J by 4 bases, with 13 bases of the junction left unmatched. As DNA, the CDR3 is TGTGCCAGCAGTAGACCAGCGGGAAGACTCTCCACCGGGGAGCTGTTTTTT. Its translation is CASSRPAGRLSTGELFF.

The chain couples TRBV10-3 to TRBJ2-3, with a tentative D call TRBD1 (6 bases). Between the trimmed V and J ends, which lost 8 bases and 3 bases, there was a span of 9 bases. CDR1 is ENHRY and CDR2 is SYGVKD in the germline V gene. This CDR3 region has 12 residues. The DNA for the CDR3 is TGTGCCATCGACACAGGGACAGATACGCAGTATTTT. Translation: CAIDTGTDTQYF.

The V call is TRBV6-5, the J call TRBJ1-4, with TRBD1 identical over 9 bases. The CDR3 is 15 amino acids. Looked up from germline, CDR1 is MNHEY and CDR2 is SVGAGI. V lost 0 bases to trimming and J lost 11 bases; unmatched junction nucleotides: 7. The CDR3 region has the DNA TGTGCCAGCAGTTACTCGGGACAGGGAATCGACAAACTGTTTTTT. Its protein product is CASSYSGQGIDKLFF.

This chain links TRBV29-1 with TRBJ1-1, with D unresolved. The CDR3 extends over 11 amino acids. V lost 5 bases to trimming and J lost 5 bases, with 9 bases between them. Germline V gives CDR1 SQVTM, CDR2 ANQGSEA. In DNA, the CDR3 is TGCAGCGTTAGGACCAGGACTGAAGCTTTCTTT. Amino acids: CSVRTRTEAFF.

The chain couples TRBV21-1 to TRBJ1-1; the table names TRBD1, a call not compared with the DNA. TRBV21-1 is classified as a pseudogene. This CDR3 region has 15 residues. CDR3 DNA: TGTGCCAGCAGCAAATGCGGACAGGAAGATACTGAAGCTTTCTTT. This translates into CASSKCGQEDTEAFF.

This clonotype was observed at least ten times. This chain uses TRBV3-1 with TRBJ1-1; no clear D. Trimming removed 0 bases at V and 11 bases at J, with 10 bases between. The CDR3 loop spans 12 amino acids. Germline assignment: CDR1 LGHDT and CDR2 YNNKEL (reference sequence). The chain's CDR3 is CASSQDRPPAFF. CDR3 coding DNA: TGTGCCAGCAGCCAAGATCGACCGCCGGCTTTCTTT.

CDR3 loop: CASGEGDSGANVLTF. In DNA, the CDR3 is TGTGCCAGCGGGGAGGGGGACTCTGGGGCCAACGTCCTGACTTTC. The J gene is TRBJ2-6, the V gene TRBV28; D possibly corresponds to TRBD2 (7 bases). CDR1 and CDR2 (germline): MDHEN, SYDVKM. Trimming removed 8 bases from V and 0 bases from J, with 11 bases in between. The CDR3 has 15 amino acids.

This clonotype was found a few times. This chain joins TRBV6-1 and TRBJ1-6; D possibly corresponds to TRBD1 (6 bases). Germline CDR1 and CDR2: MNHNS and SASEGT. The V end lost 3 bases, the J end lost 7 bases, and 13 bases lay between the germline ends. The CDR3 totals 15 residues. DNA for the CDR3: TGTGCCAGCAGTGAGGTTAGGAGGGGGAATTCACCCCTCCACTTT. Protein product: CASSEVRRGNSPLHF.

This sequence joins TRBV4-2 and TRBJ2-7; perhaps D is TRBD1 or TRBD2 (5 bases each). Looked up from germline, CDR1 is LGHNA and CDR2 is YNFKEQ. V was pared by 2 bases and J by 4 bases, with 9 bases between. This CDR3 has 13 residues. CDR3 protein: CASSQPEGYEQYF. In DNA form, the CDR3 reads TGTGCCAGCAGCCAACCAGAGGGGTACGAGCAGTACTTC.

This clonotype was recorded many times. The chain carries TRBV5-1 and TRBJ2-5; 8 nucleotides agree with TRBD1. Germline V gives CDR1 SGHRS, CDR2 YFSETQ. This CDR3 spans 15 amino acids. V was clipped by 5 bases and J by 2 bases; unmatched bases: 8. CDR3 nucleotides: TGCGCCAGCAGTCGGAGCGGACAGGGTCAAGAGACCCAGTACTTC. It encodes CASSRSGQGQETQYF.